A single sample gave rise to the 27 T cell receptor beta chains below, sequenced in a study of siplizumab effects on memory and regulatory T cells. TCRdb's table, derived via immunoSEQ multiplex PCR, lists solely in-frame clones and lacks some. The table lists about 100,000 clones, 94% of them singletons. Sequenced material: non-Treg CD4+ T cells sorted from blood. The receptors originated from a human donor in good health.

This rearrangement joins TRBV2 to TRBJ2-1; 7 bases match TRBD1. This CDR3 has 14 residues. J was trimmed by 7 bases and V by 6 bases; bases with no gene match: 9. Per germline, CDR1 SNHLY and CDR2 FYNNEI. The DNA for the CDR3 is TGTGCCAGCAGCTCCTCTAGGGGGCGGAATGAGCAGTTCTTC. Encoded protein: CASSSSRGRNEQFF.

The rearrangement uses TRBV29-1 and TRBJ2-2; D may correspond to TRBD1 or TRBD2 (5 bases each). This CDR3 is built from 15 residues. With 6 bases removed from V and 0 bases from J, the gap between germline ends came to 14 bases. The germline CDR1 and CDR2 sequences are SQVTM and ANQGSEA. The CDR3 DNA follows: TGCAGCGTGAATGGGGGACCTGCGAACACCGGGGAGCTGTTTTTT. Translated, it gives CSVNGGPANTGELFF.

The CDR3 bases are TGTGCCAGCAGCTCCCTAGCGGGACCCTACAATGAGCAGTTCTTC. Amino acid sequence: CASSSLAGPYNEQFF. The V and J genes are TRBV7-9 and TRBJ2-1, with TRBD2 identical over 9 bases. There are 15 residues in the CDR3. V lost 4 bases, J lost 2 bases, and 3 bases stayed unmatched. Germline V gene data show CDR1 as SEHNR and CDR2 as FQNEAQ (reference sequence).

This rearrangement joins TRBV4-1 to TRBJ2-1; 9 nucleotides match TRBD2. The germline V gene has CDR1 MGHRA and CDR2 YSYEKL. V was pared by 2 bases and J by 4 bases, with 6 bases of the junction left unmatched. CDR3 length: 16 residues. CDR3 region: CASSQTLAGPYNEQFF. DNA of the CDR3: TGCGCCAGCAGCCAAACACTAGCGGGCCCATACAATGAGCAGTTCTTC.

The chain couples TRBV28 to TRBJ1-5, with D maybe TRBD1 (5 bases). Per germline, CDR1 MDHEN and CDR2 SYDVKM. V was cut by 5 bases and J by 6 bases, with 8 bases left in between. The CDR3 length is 12 residues. The CDR3 DNA sequence: TGTGCCAGCAGTCCCGGGGGTCAGCCCCAGCATTTT. Encoded protein: CASSPGGQPQHF.

This clone occurred once. The chain couples TRBV6-1 to TRBJ2-7; TRBD2 agrees at 7 bases. The germline V gene encodes CDR1 MNHNS and CDR2 SASEGT. V lost 4 bases and J lost 4; bases outside the gene matches: 16. The CDR3 loop spans 17 amino acids. DNA for the CDR3: TGTGCCAGCAGTGTGCCCGGGGGGAGGAAGTCCCCTTACGAGCAGTACTTC. Its translation: CASSVPGGRKSPYEQYF.

This chain joins TRBV27 and TRBJ2-5; perhaps D is TRBD1 or TRBD2 (6 bases each). V lost 5 bases, J lost 7 bases, and 11 bases lay in between. CDR3 length: 12 residues. The germline V gene has CDR1 MNHEY and CDR2 SMNVEV (reference sequence). The CDR3 is CASSREGGTQYF. In DNA form, the CDR3 reads TGTGCCAGCAGTCGAGAGGGGGGGACCCAGTACTTC.

The genes are TRBV6-1 and TRBJ1-2, with 7 nucleotides matching TRBD1. V lost 4 bases to trimming and J lost 5 bases; unmatched junction nucleotides: 4. This CDR3 region has 13 residues. Per the germline V gene, CDR1 is MNHNS and CDR2 is SASEGT. The CDR3 coding sequence is TGTGCCAGCAGTGTGGGACAGCTATATGGCTACACCTTC. Translated, it gives CASSVGQLYGYTF.

V is TRBV6-6 and J is TRBJ2-2, with D uncertain. This CDR3 is 15 amino acids long. The germline gives CDR1 MNHNY, CDR2 SVGAGI (reference sequence). Trimming stripped 6 bases from V and 3 bases from J, with 14 bases between. In nucleotides, the CDR3 is TGTGCCAGCAGCATACATGTCCGGGACACCGGGGAGCTGTTTTTT. Protein: CASSIHVRDTGELFF.

The chain uses TRBV2 and TRBJ2-6, with 9 bases matching TRBD1. Trimming took 6 bases from V and 0 from J; bases not matched to a gene: 12. The length of the CDR3 is 19 residues. The germline CDR1 and CDR2 sequences are SNHLY and FYNNEI. The CDR3 nucleotides are TGTGCCAGCAGATCGAGAACTGGGACAGGGACCTCTGGGGCCAACGTCCTGACTTTC. It codes for CASRSRTGTGTSGANVLTF.

This chain connects TRBV10-3 to TRBJ2-7; tentatively, D is TRBD2 (6 bases). CDR3 size: 15 residues. The germline V and J ends were trimmed by 6 bases and 3 bases, with 18 bases remaining between them. Germline CDR1 is ENHRY and CDR2 is SYGVKD. This chain's CDR3 is CAIRPDGTLLYEQYF. Written as DNA, the CDR3 is TGTGCCATCAGGCCAGACGGGACTCTCCTCTACGAGCAGTACTTC.

This clone showed up just once. The J gene is TRBJ2-3, the V gene TRBV7-6; 8 nucleotides line up with TRBD2. CDR1 and CDR2 (germline): SGHVS, FNYEAQ. Trimming at V came to 2 bases and at J to 4 bases, leaving 8 bases not matched to a gene. The CDR3 extends over 16 amino acids. The CDR3 nucleotides read TGTGCCAGCAGCTTACCGGGACTAGAGTCCCCAGATACGCAGTATTTT. Residues: CASSLPGLESPDTQYF.

V usage is TRBV5-1 and J usage is TRBJ2-3; TRBD1 aligns across 8 bases. The germline V gene encodes CDR1 SGHRS and CDR2 YFSETQ. The CDR3 sequence is 15 residues long. J was trimmed by 1 base and V by 4 bases; bases with no gene match: 5. CDR3 in amino acids: CASSGTGDGTDTQYF. Written as DNA, the CDR3 is TGCGCCAGCAGCGGGACAGGTGACGGCACAGATACGCAGTATTTT.

The chain links TRBV5-1 to TRBJ2-1, with a tentative D call TRBD2 (5 bases). CDR1 SGHRS and CDR2 YFSETQ come from the germline V gene. This CDR3 is built from 17 residues. V lost 1 base, J lost 4 bases, and 18 bases lay in between. CDR3 loop: CASSLSVGSNTYNEQFF. CDR3 DNA: TGCGCCAGCAGCTTGTCCGTTGGGAGTAACACTTACAATGAGCAGTTCTTC.

The chain employs TRBV27 and TRBJ2-3, with TRBD2 matching over 8 bases. Germline V gene sequence: CDR1 MNHEY, CDR2 SMNVEV (reference sequence). The CDR3 is made up of 14 amino acids. The chain's CDR3 is CATRASGSTDTQYF. The CDR3 DNA sequence: TGTGCTACCCGGGCTAGCGGGAGCACAGATACGCAGTATTTT.

This clone was recorded once. This chain uses TRBV9 with TRBJ2-7, with 9 bases aligning to TRBD2. V lost 0 bases to trimming and J lost 6 bases; unmatched junction nucleotides: 13. The CDR3 spans 17 residues. Per germline, CDR1 SGDLS and CDR2 YYNGEE. The CDR3 protein is CASSVALAGGSSGEQYF. The CDR3 DNA follows: TGTGCCAGCAGCGTAGCTCTGGCGGGAGGGTCCTCGGGCGAGCAGTACTTC.

The chain recombines TRBV6-5 with TRBJ1-2, with TRBD1 identical over 7 bases. Germline V gene data show CDR1 as MNHEY and CDR2 as SVGAGI. V was clipped by 5 bases and J by 7 bases; unmatched bases: 4. The CDR3 extends over 12 amino acids. The CDR3 nucleotides are TGTGCCAGCAGTCAACAGGGGCTTGGCTACACCTTC. Translated: CASSQQGLGYTF.

This clone was detected once. Written as DNA, the CDR3 is TGTGCCAGTAGTCCTCGGACTAGCGGGAGGTTCCAAGAGACCCAGTACTTC. It translates to CASSPRTSGRFQETQYF. The chain carries TRBV19 and TRBJ2-5; 14 bases line up with TRBD2. Trimming removed 5 bases from V and 1 base from J; junction bases left unmatched: 6. This CDR3 contains 17 residues. Germline CDR1 LNHDA, CDR2 SQIVND (reference sequence). Filled out from reference TRBV19 and TRBJ2-5, the complete variable domain reads DGGITQSPKYLFRKEGQNVTLSCEQNLNHDAMYWYRQDPGQGLRLIYYSQIVNDFQKGDIAEGYSVSREKKESFPLTVTSAQKNPTAFYLCASSPRTSGRFQETQYFGPGTRLLVL.

The chain links TRBV6-5 to TRBJ1-1, with TRBD1 as a possible D gene (5 bases). The CDR3 is made up of 14 amino acids. The germline V gene has CDR1 MNHEY and CDR2 SVGAGI. V gave up 9 bases and J gave up 5 bases, with 19 bases separating them. The CDR3 region is CASNTQGGGTEAFF. CDR3 bases: TGTGCCAGTAACACGCAGGGTGGGGGAACTGAAGCTTTCTTT.

The CDR3 nucleotides read TGTGCCAGCAGTTTAGGGGACTACTTAAACACCGGGGAGCTGTTTTTT. This codes for CASSLGDYLNTGELFF. The V call is TRBV27, the J call TRBJ2-2; 7 bases match TRBD2. The CDR3 runs to 16 residues. V was pared by 2 bases and J by 2 bases, with 5 bases of the junction left unmatched. Germline loops: CDR1 MNHEY, CDR2 SMNVEV (reference sequence).

The rearrangement links TRBV7-8 to TRBJ2-5, with 9 positions matching TRBD2. Germline lookup yields CDR1 SGHVS and CDR2 FQNEAQ. The CDR3 is 17 residues long. V lost 3 bases to trimming and J lost 5 bases; unmatched junction nucleotides: 13. CDR3: CASSFMAGGLSGETQYF. The CDR3 region has the DNA TGTGCCAGCAGCTTTATGGCGGGAGGGCTTTCTGGGGAGACCCAGTACTTC. Variable domain in full (rest from reference TRBV7-8 and TRBJ2-5): GAGVSQSPRYKVAKRGQDVALRCDPISGHVSLFWYQQALGQGPEFLTYFQNEAQLDKSGLPSDRFFAERPEGSVSTLKIQRTQQEDSAVYLCASSFMAGGLSGETQYFGPGTRLLVL.

CDR3 DNA: TGTGCCAGCAGCAAACCCCCAGTCACAGATACGCAGTATTTT. Its translation: CASSKPPVTDTQYF. This rearrangement joins TRBV21-1 to TRBJ2-3; TRBD1, as called in the table, went unchecked against the DNA. TRBV21-1 represents a pseudogene. The CDR3 consists of 14 residues.

The V and J genes are TRBV18 and TRBJ1-2; 7 bases are a match to TRBD1. CDR1 and CDR2 (germline): KGHSH, LQKENI. The V gene end was trimmed by 3 bases and the J gene end by 1 base; junction bases not matched to a gene: 5. This CDR3 is built from 15 residues. The CDR3 here is CASSPAGGNNYGYTF. As DNA, the CDR3 is TGTGCCAGCTCACCCGCAGGGGGGAATAACTATGGCTACACCTTC. Full variable domain (outside the CDR3, taken from reference TRBV18 and TRBJ1-2): NAGVMQNPRHLVRRRGQEARLRCSPMKGHSHVYWYRQLPEEGLKFMVYLQKENIIDESGMPKERFSAEFPKEGPSILRIQQVVRGDSAAYFCASSPAGGNNYGYTFGSGTRLTVV.

V usage is TRBV7-3 and J usage is TRBJ2-7, with a weak D call TRBD2 (7 bases). CDR3 length: 19 residues. V shed 5 bases and J shed 0 bases, with 26 bases lying between them. Germline-derived CDR1 and CDR2 are SGHTA and FQGTGA. DNA of the CDR3: TGTGCCAGCAGCCCTAAGGTTTCAAAAGGGGGGAGGGCCTCCTACGAGCAGTACTTC. This translates into CASSPKVSKGGRASYEQYF.

The V call is TRBV5-4, the J call TRBJ2-7, with a tentative D call TRBD2 (6 bases). Deletions cut 0 bases from V and 5 bases from J, with 15 bases between. CDR1 and CDR2 (germline): SGHNT, YYREEE (reference sequence). The CDR3 runs 15 residues. The CDR3 sequence is CASSLGQTRLDEQYF. CDR3 nucleotides: TGTGCCAGCAGCTTGGGGCAGACTAGGCTCGACGAGCAGTACTTC.

This rearrangement joins TRBV28 to TRBJ2-7; 12 nucleotides line up with TRBD1. V gave up 6 bases and J gave up 3 bases; unmatched junction bases: 12. Per germline, CDR1 MDHEN and CDR2 SYDVKM. This CDR3 comprises 17 residues. CDR3 sequence reads: CASRGQGAGGRFYEQYF. The CDR3, as DNA: TGTGCCAGCAGGGGACAGGGGGCGGGAGGCCGTTTCTACGAGCAGTACTTC.

The chain has TRBV6-5 and TRBJ2-3; D call uncertain. The CDR3 loop spans 15 amino acids. V was trimmed by 4 bases and J by 0 bases, leaving 11 bases between them. CDR1 and CDR2 (germline): MNHEY, SVGAGI. The CDR3 DNA sequence: TGTGCCAGCAGTTCTCCGACTCGAAGCACAGATACGCAGTATTTT. Its protein product is CASSSPTRSTDTQYF.